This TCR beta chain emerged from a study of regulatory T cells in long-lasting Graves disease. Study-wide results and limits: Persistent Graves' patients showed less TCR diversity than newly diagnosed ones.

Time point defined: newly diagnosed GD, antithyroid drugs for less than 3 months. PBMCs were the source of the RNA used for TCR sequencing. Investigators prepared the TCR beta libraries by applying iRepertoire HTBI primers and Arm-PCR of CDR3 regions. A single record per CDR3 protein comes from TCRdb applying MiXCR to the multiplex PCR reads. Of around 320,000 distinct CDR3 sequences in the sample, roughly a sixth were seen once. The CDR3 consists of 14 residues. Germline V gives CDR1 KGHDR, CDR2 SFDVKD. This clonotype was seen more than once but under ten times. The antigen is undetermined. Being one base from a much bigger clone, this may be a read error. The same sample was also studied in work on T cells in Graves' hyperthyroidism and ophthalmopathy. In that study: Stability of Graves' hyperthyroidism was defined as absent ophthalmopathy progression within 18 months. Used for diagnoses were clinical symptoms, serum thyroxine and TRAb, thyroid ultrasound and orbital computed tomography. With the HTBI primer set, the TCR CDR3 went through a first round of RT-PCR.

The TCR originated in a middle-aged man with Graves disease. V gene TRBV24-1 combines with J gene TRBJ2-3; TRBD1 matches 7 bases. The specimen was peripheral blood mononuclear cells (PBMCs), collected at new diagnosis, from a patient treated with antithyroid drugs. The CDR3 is CATEGEGADTETFF. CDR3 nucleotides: TGTGCCACGGAAGGAGAGGGGGCGGACACTGAAACTTTCTTT.